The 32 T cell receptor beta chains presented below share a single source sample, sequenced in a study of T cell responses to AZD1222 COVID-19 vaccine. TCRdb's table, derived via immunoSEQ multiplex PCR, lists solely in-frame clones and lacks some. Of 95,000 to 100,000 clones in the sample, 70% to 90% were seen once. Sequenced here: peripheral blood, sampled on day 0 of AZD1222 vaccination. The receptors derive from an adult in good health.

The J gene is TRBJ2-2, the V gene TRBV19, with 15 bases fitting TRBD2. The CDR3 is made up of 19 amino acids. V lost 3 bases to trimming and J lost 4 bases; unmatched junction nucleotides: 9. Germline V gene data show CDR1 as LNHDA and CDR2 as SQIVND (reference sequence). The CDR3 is CASSIEGLAGGLSTGELFF. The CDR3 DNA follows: TGTGCCAGTAGTATCGAGGGACTAGCGGGAGGTTTGAGCACCGGGGAGCTGTTTTTT.

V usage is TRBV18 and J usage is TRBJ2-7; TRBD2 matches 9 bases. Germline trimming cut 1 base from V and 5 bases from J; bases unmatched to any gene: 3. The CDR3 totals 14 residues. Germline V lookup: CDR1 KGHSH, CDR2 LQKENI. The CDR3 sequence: CASSPRREGNEQYF. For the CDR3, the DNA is TGTGCCAGCTCACCACGGCGGGAGGGGAACGAGCAGTACTTC.

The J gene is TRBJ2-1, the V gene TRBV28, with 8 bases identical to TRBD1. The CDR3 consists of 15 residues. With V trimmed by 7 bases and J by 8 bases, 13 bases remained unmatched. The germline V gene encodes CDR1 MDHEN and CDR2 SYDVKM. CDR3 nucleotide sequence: TGTGCCAGCACCCCAGGACAGGGCATGATGTATGAGCAGTTCTTC. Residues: CASTPGQGMMYEQFF.

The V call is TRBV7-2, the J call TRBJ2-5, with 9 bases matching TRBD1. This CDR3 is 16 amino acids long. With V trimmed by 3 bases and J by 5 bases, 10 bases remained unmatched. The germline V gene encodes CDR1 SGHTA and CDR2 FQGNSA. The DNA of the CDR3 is TGTGCCAGCAGCTTCCAACCGGGACAGGGAATCGAGACCCAGTACTTC. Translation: CASSFQPGQGIETQYF.

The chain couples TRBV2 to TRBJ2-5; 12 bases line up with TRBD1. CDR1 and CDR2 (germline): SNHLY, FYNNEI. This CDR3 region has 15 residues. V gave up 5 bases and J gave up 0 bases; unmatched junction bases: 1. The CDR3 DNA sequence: TGTGCCAGCAGTAGGGACAGGGGGCACCAAGAGACCCAGTACTTC. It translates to CASSRDRGHQETQYF.

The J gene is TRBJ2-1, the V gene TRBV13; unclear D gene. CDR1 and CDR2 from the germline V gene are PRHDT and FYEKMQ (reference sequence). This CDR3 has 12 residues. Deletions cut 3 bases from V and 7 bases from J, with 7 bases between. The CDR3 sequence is CASSFGENEQFF. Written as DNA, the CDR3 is TGTGCCAGCAGCTTTGGGGAAAATGAGCAGTTCTTC.

The chain's CDR3 is CASSLGAGGTDTQYF. Here the CDR3 DNA reads TGTGCCAGCAGCTTAGGGGCTGGGGGCACAGATACGCAGTATTTT. The chain links TRBV7-3 to TRBJ2-3; perhaps TRBD1 as D (5 bases). There are 15 residues in the CDR3. V was clipped by 2 bases and J by 1 base, with 10 bases between them. The germline CDR1 and CDR2 sequences are SGHTA and FQGTGA.

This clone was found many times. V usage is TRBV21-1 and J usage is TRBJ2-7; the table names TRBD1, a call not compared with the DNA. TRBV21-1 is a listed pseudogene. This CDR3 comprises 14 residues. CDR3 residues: CARGVRFGSYEQYF. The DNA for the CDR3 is TGTGCCAGGGGCGTACGGTTCGGCTCCTACGAGCAGTACTTC.

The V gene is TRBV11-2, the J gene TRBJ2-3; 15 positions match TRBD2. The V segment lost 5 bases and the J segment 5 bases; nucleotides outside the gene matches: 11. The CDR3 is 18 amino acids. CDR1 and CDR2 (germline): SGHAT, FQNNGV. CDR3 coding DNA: TGTGCCAGCAGCACTAGACGGACTAGCGGGAGGGCCGTAGATACGCAGTATTTT. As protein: CASSTRRTSGRAVDTQYF.

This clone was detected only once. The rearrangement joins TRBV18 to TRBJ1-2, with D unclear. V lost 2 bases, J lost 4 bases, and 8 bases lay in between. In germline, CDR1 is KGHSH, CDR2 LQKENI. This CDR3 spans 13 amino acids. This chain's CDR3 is CASSPDLGYGYTF. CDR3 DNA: TGTGCCAGCTCACCAGACCTGGGCTATGGCTACACCTTC.

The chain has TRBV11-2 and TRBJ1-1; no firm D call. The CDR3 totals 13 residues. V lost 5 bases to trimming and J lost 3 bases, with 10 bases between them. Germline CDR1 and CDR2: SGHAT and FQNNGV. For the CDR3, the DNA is TGTGCCAGCAGCCTGGGAAAGGACACTGAAGCTTTCTTT. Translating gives CASSLGKDTEAFF.

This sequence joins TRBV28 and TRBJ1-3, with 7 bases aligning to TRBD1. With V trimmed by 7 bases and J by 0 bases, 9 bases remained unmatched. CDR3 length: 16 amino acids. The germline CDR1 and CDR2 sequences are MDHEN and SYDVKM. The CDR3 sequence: CASIDHRGTSGNTIYF. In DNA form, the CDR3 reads TGTGCCAGCATCGATCACAGGGGAACCTCTGGAAACACCATATATTTT.

The CDR3 reads CATSDRTGNYGYTF. CDR3 nucleotide sequence: TGTGCCACCAGTGACCGGACAGGAAACTATGGCTACACCTTC. This chain joins TRBV24-1 and TRBJ1-2; 7 bases agree with TRBD1. Germline-derived CDR1 and CDR2 are KGHDR and SFDVKD. Trimming at V came to 4 bases and at J to 2 bases, leaving 3 bases not matched to a gene. CDR3 size: 14 residues.

The DNA for the CDR3 is TGTGCCACCAGTGACTCGCCCGGGACAGGGGGCGGTTTCACTGAAGCTTTCTTT. The encoded protein is CATSDSPGTGGGFTEAFF. This chain uses TRBV24-1 with TRBJ1-1, with TRBD1 matching 12 bases. The germline CDR1 and CDR2 sequences are KGHDR and SFDVKD. The length of the CDR3 is 18 residues. V was pared by 4 bases and J by 4 bases, with 12 bases of the junction left unmatched.

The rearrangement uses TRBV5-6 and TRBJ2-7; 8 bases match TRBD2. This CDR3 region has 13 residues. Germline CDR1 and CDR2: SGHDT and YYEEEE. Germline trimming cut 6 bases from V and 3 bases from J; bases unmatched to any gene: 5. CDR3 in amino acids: CASNKAGVYEQYF. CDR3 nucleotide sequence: TGTGCCAGCAACAAAGCGGGAGTCTACGAGCAGTACTTC.

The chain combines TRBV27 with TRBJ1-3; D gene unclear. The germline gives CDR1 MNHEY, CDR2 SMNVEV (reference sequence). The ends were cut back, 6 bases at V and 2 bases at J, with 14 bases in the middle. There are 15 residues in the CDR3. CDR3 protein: CASSQQRNPGNTIYF. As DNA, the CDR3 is TGTGCCAGCAGCCAACAGCGAAACCCTGGAAACACCATATATTTT.

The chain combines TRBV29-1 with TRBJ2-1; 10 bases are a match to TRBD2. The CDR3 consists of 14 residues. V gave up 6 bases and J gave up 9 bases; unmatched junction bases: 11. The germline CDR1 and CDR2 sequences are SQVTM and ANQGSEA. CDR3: CSVHGLAGEGEQFF. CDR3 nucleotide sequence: TGCAGCGTCCATGGCCTAGCGGGAGAAGGTGAGCAGTTCTTC.

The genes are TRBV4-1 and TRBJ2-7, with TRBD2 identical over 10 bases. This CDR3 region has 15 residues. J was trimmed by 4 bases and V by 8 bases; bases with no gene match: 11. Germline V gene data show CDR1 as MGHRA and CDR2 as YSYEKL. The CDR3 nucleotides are TGCGCCAGCCGGGGAGAGCGGGAGGGCCGATACGAGCAGTACTTC. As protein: CASRGEREGRYEQYF.

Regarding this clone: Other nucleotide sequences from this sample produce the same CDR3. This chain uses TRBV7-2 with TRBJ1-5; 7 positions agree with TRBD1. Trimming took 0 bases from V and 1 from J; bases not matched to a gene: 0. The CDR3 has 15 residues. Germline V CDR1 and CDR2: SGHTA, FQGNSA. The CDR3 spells CASSLAGGSNQPQHF. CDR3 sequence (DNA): TGTGCCAGCAGCTTAGCAGGGGGCAGCAATCAGCCCCAGCATTTT. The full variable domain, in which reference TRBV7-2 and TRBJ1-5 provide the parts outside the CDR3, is GAGVSQSPSNKVTEKGKDVELRCDPISGHTALYWYRQSLGQGLEFLIYFQGNSAPDKSGLPSDRFSAERTGGSVSTLTIQRTQQEDSAVYLCASSLAGGSNQPQHFGDGTRLSIL.

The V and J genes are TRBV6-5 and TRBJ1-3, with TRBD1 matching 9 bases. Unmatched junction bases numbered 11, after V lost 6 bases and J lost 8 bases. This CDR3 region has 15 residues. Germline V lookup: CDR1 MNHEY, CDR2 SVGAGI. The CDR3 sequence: CASSRGTGKGDTIYF. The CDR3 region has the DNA TGTGCCAGCAGCCGTGGGACAGGGAAGGGGGACACCATATATTTT.

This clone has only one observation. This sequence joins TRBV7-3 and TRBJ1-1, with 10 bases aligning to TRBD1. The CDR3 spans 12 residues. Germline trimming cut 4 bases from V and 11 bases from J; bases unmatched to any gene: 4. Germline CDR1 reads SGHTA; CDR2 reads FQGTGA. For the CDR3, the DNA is TGTGCCAGCAGCTCAGGGACAGGGGTCGCTTTCTTT. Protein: CASSSGTGVAFF.

This CDR3 reads CASSLQGMFYEQYF. The CDR3 nucleotides are TGTGCCAGCAGCTTACAGGGGATGTTCTACGAGCAGTACTTC. The chain carries TRBV7-2 and TRBJ2-7; a weak D match, TRBD1 (6 bases). CDR3 length: 14 amino acids. Germline V gene data show CDR1 as SGHTA and CDR2 as FQGNSA. V shed 2 bases and J shed 3 bases, with 11 bases lying between them.

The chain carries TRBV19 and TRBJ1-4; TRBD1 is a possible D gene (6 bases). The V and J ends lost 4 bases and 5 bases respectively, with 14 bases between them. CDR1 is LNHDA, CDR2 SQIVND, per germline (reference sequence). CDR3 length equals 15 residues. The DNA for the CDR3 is TGTGCCAGTAGTACGTCCGGGACACCCAATGAAAAACTGTTTTTT. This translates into CASSTSGTPNEKLFF.

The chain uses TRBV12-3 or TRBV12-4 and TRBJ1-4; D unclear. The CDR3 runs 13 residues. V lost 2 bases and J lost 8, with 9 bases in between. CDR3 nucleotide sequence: TGTGCCAGCAGTTTAATGCATAAGGAAAAACTGTTTTTT. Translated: CASSLMHKEKLFF.

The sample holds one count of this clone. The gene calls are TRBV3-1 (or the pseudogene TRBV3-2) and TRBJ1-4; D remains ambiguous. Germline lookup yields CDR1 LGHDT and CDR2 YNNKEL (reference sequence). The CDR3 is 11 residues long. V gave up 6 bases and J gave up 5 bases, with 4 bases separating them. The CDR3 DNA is TGTGCCAGCAGACGGAATGAAAAACTGTTTTTT. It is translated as CASRRNEKLFF.

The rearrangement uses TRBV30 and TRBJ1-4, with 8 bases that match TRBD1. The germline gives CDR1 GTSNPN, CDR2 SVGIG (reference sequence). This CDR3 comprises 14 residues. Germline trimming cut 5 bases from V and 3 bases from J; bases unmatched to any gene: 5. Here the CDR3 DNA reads TGTGCCTGGGGGACAGGAGGAGCTAATGAAAAACTGTTTTTT. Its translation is CAWGTGGANEKLFF.

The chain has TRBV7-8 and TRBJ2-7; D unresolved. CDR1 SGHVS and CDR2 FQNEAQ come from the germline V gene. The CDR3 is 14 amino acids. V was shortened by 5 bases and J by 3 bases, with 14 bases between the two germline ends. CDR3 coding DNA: TGTGCCAGCAGCCCTATGGGCAGCCACTACGAGCAGTACTTC. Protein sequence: CASSPMGSHYEQYF.

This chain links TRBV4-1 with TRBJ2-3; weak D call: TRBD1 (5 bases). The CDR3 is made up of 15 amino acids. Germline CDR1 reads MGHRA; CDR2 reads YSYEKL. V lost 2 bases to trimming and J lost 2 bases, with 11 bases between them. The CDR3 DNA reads TGCGCCAGCAGCCAACAACAGGTCCCCACAGATACGCAGTATTTT. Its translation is CASSQQQVPTDTQYF.

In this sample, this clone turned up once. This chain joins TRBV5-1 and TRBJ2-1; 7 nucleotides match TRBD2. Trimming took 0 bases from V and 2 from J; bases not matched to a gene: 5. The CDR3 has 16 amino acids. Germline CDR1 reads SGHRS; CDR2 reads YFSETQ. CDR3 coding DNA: TGCGCCAGCAGCTTGGCCGGCCTAGCGGCCTACAATGAGCAGTTCTTC. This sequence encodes CASSLAGLAAYNEQFF.

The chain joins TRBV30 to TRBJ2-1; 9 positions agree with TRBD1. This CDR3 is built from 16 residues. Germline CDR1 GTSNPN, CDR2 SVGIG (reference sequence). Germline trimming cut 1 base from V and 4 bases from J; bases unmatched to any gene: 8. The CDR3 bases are TGTGCCTGGAGTGGCGGGACAGGGTTAATTTACAATGAGCAGTTCTTC. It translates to CAWSGGTGLIYNEQFF.

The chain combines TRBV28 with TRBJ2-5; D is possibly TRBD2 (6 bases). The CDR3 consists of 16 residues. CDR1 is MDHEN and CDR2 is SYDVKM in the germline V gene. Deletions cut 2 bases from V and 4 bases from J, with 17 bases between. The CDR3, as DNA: TGTGCCAGCAGTTTAGGAGGGAGTTCCCTCCGAGAGACCCAGTACTTC. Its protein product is CASSLGGSSLRETQYF.

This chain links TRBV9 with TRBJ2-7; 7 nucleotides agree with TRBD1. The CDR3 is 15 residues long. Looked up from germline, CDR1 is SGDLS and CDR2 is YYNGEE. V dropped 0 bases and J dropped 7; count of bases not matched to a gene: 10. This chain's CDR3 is CASSVGQGGKREQYF. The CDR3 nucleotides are TGTGCCAGCAGCGTAGGACAGGGCGGAAAGAGGGAGCAGTACTTC.